One and the same sample provided the 21 T cell receptor beta chains below, sequenced in a study of chemoradiotherapy in HPV16-positive cancers. Clones were sequenced by immunoSEQ multiplex PCR, and TCRdb holds only the in-frame ones, with some missing. The sample records about 15,000 clones, under 85% being singletons. This sample was obtained from a patient who underwent chemoradiotherapy. These receptors were obtained from a human donor with HPV-associated anogenital cancer.

This chain joins TRBV29-1 and TRBJ2-7; 7 bases match TRBD1. CDR3 length: 12 amino acids. Trimming at V came to 4 bases and at J to 5 bases, leaving 5 bases not matched to a gene. CDR1 SQVTM and CDR2 ANQGSEA come from the germline V gene. CDR3: CSVGKTGDEQYF. The CDR3 bases are TGCAGCGTTGGTAAAACAGGGGACGAGCAGTACTTC.

V gene TRBV29-1 combines with J gene TRBJ1-1; D might be TRBD1 (5 bases). The length of the CDR3 is 15 residues. Trimming shortened V by 6 bases and J by 1 base, and 18 bases separated the two germline ends. Germline V CDR1 and CDR2: SQVTM, ANQGSEA. The CDR3 sequence is CSVDRPRGGNTEAFF. The CDR3 DNA reads as TGCAGCGTCGACCGCCCACGCGGGGGGAACACTGAAGCTTTCTTT.

The V gene is TRBV5-1, the J gene TRBJ2-3; 10 bases align to TRBD2. CDR3 size: 17 residues. Germline values: CDR1 SGHRS, CDR2 YFSETQ. V gave up 0 bases and J gave up 3 bases; unmatched junction bases: 7. The chain's CDR3 is CASSLALLAGVTDTQYF. Here the CDR3 DNA reads TGCGCCAGCAGCTTGGCTCTCCTAGCGGGAGTTACAGATACGCAGTATTTT.

This clone was counted only a few times. The chain has TRBV29-1 and TRBJ2-5; perhaps TRBD1 as D (6 bases). The V and J ends lost 4 bases and 2 bases respectively, with 8 bases between them. The CDR3 is 12 residues long. Germline-derived CDR1 and CDR2 are SQVTM and ANQGSEA. CDR3 bases: TGCAGCGTTGGAAGGGGGCAAGAGACCCAGTACTTC. This translates into CSVGRGQETQYF.

The chain has TRBV6-6 and TRBJ1-5; 7 bases line up with TRBD1. The ends lost 6 bases at V and 3 bases at J; junction bases unmatched: 8. Germline V gives CDR1 MNHNY, CDR2 SVGAGI (reference sequence). The CDR3 totals 15 residues. Here the CDR3 reads CASRGTGALNQPQHF. CDR3 nucleotide sequence: TGTGCCAGCAGAGGCACAGGGGCCCTCAATCAGCCCCAGCATTTT.

V usage is TRBV27 and J usage is TRBJ2-5, with 8 bases that match TRBD1. CDR3 length: 16 amino acids. Germline CDR1 and CDR2: MNHEY and SMNVEV (reference sequence). J was trimmed by 2 bases and V by 3 bases; bases with no gene match: 8. This chain's CDR3 is CASSLRDRFGQETQYF. DNA for the CDR3: TGTGCCAGCAGTTTGAGGGACAGGTTCGGTCAAGAGACCCAGTACTTC.

The J gene is TRBJ1-2, the V gene TRBV11-2, with D possibly matching TRBD1 (6 bases). There are 15 residues in the CDR3. CDR1 and CDR2 from the germline V gene are SGHAT and FQNNGV. V lost 5 bases to trimming and J lost 8 bases, with 21 bases between them. The CDR3 bases are TGTGCCAGCAGCAAAACGGACAGCAGGTCCGGAGGCTACACCTTC. Translation: CASSKTDSRSGGYTF.

This clone came up a few times. The CDR3 DNA reads TGCGCCAGCAGCGCCGGACGCGAGAACACCATATATTTT. Its protein product is CASSAGRENTIYF. This sequence joins TRBV5-1 and TRBJ1-3; D is uncertain. V lost 4 bases to trimming and J lost 7 bases, with 12 bases between them. From germline, CDR1 is SGHRS and CDR2 YFSETQ. This CDR3 contains 13 residues.

This clone qualifies as medium-sized. The chain employs TRBV2 and TRBJ2-1; D unresolved. The germline V and J ends were trimmed by 6 bases and 8 bases, with 11 bases remaining between them. Germline V gene data show CDR1 as SNHLY and CDR2 as FYNNEI. The CDR3 is made up of 12 amino acids. CDR3 amino acids: CASRESPYEQFF. In DNA form, the CDR3 reads TGTGCCAGCAGGGAGTCTCCATATGAGCAGTTCTTC.

The chain couples TRBV21-1 to TRBJ2-5; the table's D gene call, TRBD1, was not cross checked with the DNA. TRBV21-1 is listed as a pseudogene. This CDR3 has 19 residues. CDR3 bases: TGTGCCAGCAGCAAAGATGAGACAGGGGGATTCTTAGGGGAAGAGACCCAGTACTTC. Translating gives CASSKDETGGFLGEETQYF.

This rearrangement joins TRBV12-5 to TRBJ2-7, with D unresolved. Germline loops: CDR1 LGHNT, CDR2 FRNRAP. Trimming left V 0 bases short and J 4 bases short, with 16 bases between. The CDR3 spans 16 residues. For the CDR3, the DNA is TGTGCTAGTGGTTTGGTACCACGACTCGAAAGATACGAGCAGTACTTC. Amino acid sequence: CASGLVPRLERYEQYF.

The CDR3 is CASSIIRDKFSDTQYF. The CDR3 DNA is TGTGCCAGTAGTATAATAAGGGACAAATTTTCAGATACGCAGTATTTT. The chain joins TRBV19 to TRBJ2-3; perhaps TRBD1 as D (6 bases). The length of the CDR3 is 16 residues. Germline CDR1 LNHDA, CDR2 SQIVND (reference sequence). The V end lost 2 bases, the J end lost 4 bases, and 16 bases lay between the germline ends.

J is TRBJ1-4 and V is TRBV18; maybe TRBD1 (5 bases). This CDR3 has 17 residues. Trimming cost V 5 bases and J 4 bases, with 20 bases left between them. Germline V gene lookup returns CDR1 KGHSH and CDR2 LQKENI. The CDR3 here is CASSSQDPRVLNEKLFF. In DNA form, the CDR3 reads TGTGCCAGCTCATCTCAAGATCCCAGGGTCCTTAATGAAAAACTGTTTTTT. Full variable domain (remainder filled in from reference TRBV18 and TRBJ1-4): NAGVMQNPRHLVRRRGQEARLRCSPMKGHSHVYWYRQLPEEGLKFMVYLQKENIIDESGMPKERFSAEFPKEGPSILRIQQVVRGDSAAYFCASSSQDPRVLNEKLFFGSGTQLSVL.

The chain employs TRBV29-1 and TRBJ1-5, with a possible D match to TRBD1 (5 bases). The CDR3 length is 14 residues. The V end was cut by 6 bases, the J end by 3 bases, with 15 bases between. Germline V gene data show CDR1 as SQVTM and CDR2 as ANQGSEA. CDR3 sequence: CSVQGQEANQPQHF. CDR3 DNA: TGCAGCGTCCAGGGTCAAGAAGCCAATCAGCCCCAGCATTTT.

This clone was counted a few times. V and J are TRBV2 and TRBJ2-3; D remains unclear. Trimming stripped 11 bases from V and 4 bases from J, with 13 bases between. Germline V gene sequence: CDR1 SNHLY, CDR2 FYNNEI. The CDR3 runs to 12 residues. CDR3: CAGRDAPDTQYF. CDR3 DNA: TGTGCCGGCCGCGATGCACCAGATACGCAGTATTTT.

The gene calls are TRBV6-5 and TRBJ2-5; D may be TRBD1 or TRBD2 (6 bases each). Germline loops: CDR1 MNHEY, CDR2 SVGAGI. V was clipped by 4 bases and J by 4 bases, with 10 bases between them. CDR3 size: 13 residues. Here the CDR3 reads CASSSGARETQYF. For the CDR3, the DNA is TGTGCCAGCAGTTCGGGGGCTAGAGAGACCCAGTACTTC.

The V call is TRBV27, the J call TRBJ1-2, with D perhaps TRBD1 (5 bases). The germline gives CDR1 MNHEY, CDR2 SMNVEV (reference sequence). With 6 bases removed from V and 7 bases from J, the gap between germline ends came to 15 bases. This CDR3 has 13 residues. The CDR3 loop is CASSPYRGSGYTF. DNA of the CDR3: TGTGCCAGCAGCCCCTACCGGGGGTCTGGCTACACCTTC.

The chain carries TRBV5-5 and TRBJ1-4, with D perhaps matching TRBD1 (6 bases). Trimming stripped 4 bases from V and 8 bases from J, with 18 bases between. The CDR3 spans 15 residues. Germline CDR1 is SGHKS and CDR2 is YYEKEE (reference sequence). CDR3 amino acids: CASSISGQKEEKLFF. CDR3 sequence (DNA): TGTGCCAGCAGCATCTCGGGACAAAAAGAGGAAAAACTGTTTTTT. Full variable domain (rest looked up from reference TRBV5-5 and TRBJ1-4): DAGVTQSPTHLIKTRGQQVTLRCSPISGHKSVSWYQQVLGQGPQFIFQYYEKEERGRGNFPDRFSARQFPNYSSELNVNALLLGDSALYLCASSISGQKEEKLFFGSGTQLSVL.

The CDR3 sequence: CASSTQEGGYTF. The CDR3, as DNA: TGTGCCAGCAGTACCCAGGAAGGGGGCTACACCTTC. V is TRBV2 and J is TRBJ1-2, with D hard to call. The V and J ends lost 5 bases and 8 bases respectively, with 12 bases between them. The CDR3 loop spans 12 amino acids. Germline V CDR1 and CDR2: SNHLY, FYNNEI.

This chain links TRBV20-1 with TRBJ2-5; the D is unclear. The CDR3 sequence is 11 residues long. The germline V and J ends were trimmed by 7 bases and 5 bases, with 11 bases remaining between them. Germline V CDR1 and CDR2: DFQATT, SNEGSKA (reference sequence). The CDR3, as DNA: TGCAGTGTCAGGTCCCTGGAGACCCAGTACTTC. Its protein product is CSVRSLETQYF.

The chain is built from TRBV5-6 and TRBJ1-1; no definite D call. Per the germline V gene, CDR1 is SGHDT and CDR2 is YYEEEE. This CDR3 is 16 amino acids long. V was shortened by 0 bases and J by 7 bases, with 19 bases between the two germline ends. CDR3 DNA: TGTGCCAGCAGCTTGGCCGGGTCCCTAAACTTGGGTGAAGCTTTCTTT. Amino acids: CASSLAGSLNLGEAFF.